These T cell receptor beta chains were read from a single sample in a study of blood T cells in healthy people across ages. TCRdb recomputed calls from the 5' RACE reads with MiXCR, one row per CDR3 protein. The sample has approximately 800,000 distinct CDR3 sequences, about 37% seen once. The sequenced sample consisted of blood. The source of these receptors is a man between 18 and 35 years old in good health. CDR3s include the opening cysteine and the closing phenylalanine or tryptophan. A D gene is named only where the DNA matches it firmly. Clone size is stated in some rows and not others, as once, few, many or a class when expanded.

clone_size,j_call,d_call,v_call,cdr3_nt,cdr3_aa
few,TRBJ1-5,NA,TRBV10-3,TGTGCCATCAGTGACTCATATCAGCCCCAGCATTTT,CAISDSYQPQHF
NA,TRBJ2-1,NA,TRBV4-3,TGCGCCAGCAGCCAAGGACCCGGGGGTACCTACAATGAGCAGTTCTTC,CASSQGPGGTYNEQFF
NA,TRBJ2-7,NA,TRBV9,TGTGCCAGCCCTTGCGGGGACTCCTACAATGAGCAGTACTTC,CASPCGDSYNEQYF
NA,TRBJ2-7,NA,TRBV4-2,TGTGCCAGCAGCCAAGGTCTTAGAGGTGATTACGAGCAGTACTTC,CASSQGLRGDYEQYF
NA,TRBJ1-4,TRBD1,TRBV18,TGTGCCAGCTTACACGACAGGGCGGCTAATGAAAAACTGTTTTTT,CASLHDRAANEKLFF
NA,TRBJ2-3,NA,TRBV28,TGTGCCAGCAGTTTCTCGTTCAATCCGCAGTATTTT,CASSFSFNPQYF
NA,TRBJ1-2,NA,TRBV7-2,TGTGCCAGCAGCGTAGCGGTCGCAAGTGGCTACACCTTC,CASSVAVASGYTF
NA,TRBJ2-3,NA,TRBV10-3,TGTGCCATCAAGGGTGGGAGAGACATAGATACGCAGTATTTT,CAIKGGRDIDTQYF
NA,TRBJ2-1,NA,TRBV30,TGTGCCTGGAGTGCCGTGGGCAATGAGCAGTTCTTC,CAWSAVGNEQFF
few,TRBJ1-5,NA,TRBV10-3,TGTGCCATCAGCCCTGGGGGGAGGGGGCAGCCCCAGCATTTT,CAISPGGRGQPQHF
many,TRBJ2-5,NA,TRBV4-3,TGCGCCAGCAGCCAAGATCCCGAGGAAGAGACCCAGTACTTC,CASSQDPEEETQYF
NA,TRBJ2-1,NA,TRBV12-3/TRBV12-4,TGTGCCGGCAGTTTCGCCCCAGGGGAGGGGAGAAATGAGCAGTTCTTC,CAGSFAPGEGRNEQFF
NA,TRBJ2-5,NA,TRBV7-9,TGTGCCAGCAGCTTTCTGACGGACCAAGAGACCCAGTACTTC,CASSFLTDQETQYF
NA,TRBJ2-5,NA,TRBV10-3,TGTGCCATCAGTGAAACGGCAGACGTGTACTTC,CAISETADVYF
NA,TRBJ2-1,NA,TRBV20-1,TGCAGTCTGAGAGTTACCAATGAGCAGTTCTTC,CSLRVTNEQFF
NA,TRBJ2-4,TRBD2,TRBV5-1,TGCGCCAGCAGCTTAACGACGGCGGGGGGAGACATTCAGTACTTC,CASSLTTAGGDIQYF
NA,TRBJ1-5,TRBD1,TRBV19,TGTGCCAGTAAGGGGGACAGGGTGCCAAGGCCCCAGCATTTT,CASKGDRVPRPQHF
NA,TRBJ1-6,NA,TRBV5-6,TGTGCCAGCAGCCCAGGGTCCCCCGGGGTGAGGAATTCACCCCCCCACTTT,CASSPGSPGVRNSPPHF
once,TRBJ2-4,NA,TRBV20-1,TGCAGTGCAAGCGGGTCGTACATTCAGTACTTC,CSASGSYIQYF
NA,TRBJ2-7,NA,TRBV6-6,TGTGCCAGCAGTTCGGGCATAGATGAGCAGTACTTC,CASSSGIDEQYF
NA,TRBJ2-3,NA,TRBV7-2,TGTGCCAGCAGCTCAGGAACGACCTCGGGAGATACGCAGTATTTT,CASSSGTTSGDTQYF
NA,TRBJ2-3,NA,TRBV12-3/TRBV12-4,TGTGCCAGCAGGGTAGAAGTGCTGTCCACAGATACGCAGTATTTT,CASRVEVLSTDTQYF
NA,TRBJ2-7,TRBD1,TRBV9,TGTGCCAGCAGCCCCACAGGGGATGAGAGGGCTTACGAGCAGTACTTC,CASSPTGDERAYEQYF
few,TRBJ1-6,NA,TRBV27,TGTGCCAGCAGTTTCCCAGGGACTAATTCACCCCTCCACTTT,CASSFPGTNSPLHF
NA,TRBJ1-2,NA,TRBV6-6,TGTGCCAGCAGTTACTCGGGAGGAACCTATGGCTACACCTTC,CASSYSGGTYGYTF
many,TRBJ2-1,TRBD2,TRBV4-3,TGCGCCAGCAGCCCCGCGGGACTATCCGTCAATGAGCAGTTCTTC,CASSPAGLSVNEQFF
few,TRBJ2-5,NA,TRBV7-2,TGTGCCAGCAGCCTAAGTCAGGGGACCCAGTACTTC,CASSLSQGTQYF
NA,TRBJ2-5,NA,TRBV20-1,TGCAGTGCTAGTAAGGGGGCGGGGTTCGATGAGCAGTACTTC,CSASKGAGFDEQYF
NA,TRBJ2-7,TRBD2,TRBV12-3/TRBV12-4,TGTGCCGGCAGTCTTAGCGGGGACGAGCAGTACTTC,CAGSLSGDEQYF
few,TRBJ2-5,NA,TRBV7-2,TGTGCCAGCAGCTTAAACAGGGAAACTGAAGAGACCCAGTACTTC,CASSLNRETEETQYF
many,TRBJ2-1,TRBD1,TRBV7-9,TGTGCCAGCAGCTTAGCCCGGACAGGGGCTTCTGAGCAGTTCTTC,CASSLARTGASEQFF
once,TRBJ1-2,TRBD1,TRBV28,TGTGCCAGCAGTTTAGATGGGGGGGGACAGAACTATGGCTACACCTTC,CASSLDGGGQNYGYTF
NA,TRBJ1-6,NA,TRBV20-1,TGCAGTGCTACCTTTTCTGGGCCGTATAATTCACCCCTCCACTTT,CSATFSGPYNSPLHF
NA,TRBJ2-7,NA,TRBV7-8,TGTGCCAGCAGGCACACCCGGGACACTCGTGTCAACGAGCAGTACTTC,CASRHTRDTRVNEQYF
NA,TRBJ1-1,NA,TRBV27,TGTGCCAGCAGTCTGCCCGCCGGGGGCCCGGGGAACACTGAAGCTTTCTTT,CASSLPAGGPGNTEAFF
NA,TRBJ2-5,TRBD1,TRBV5-6,TGTGCCAGCAGCCCCGGGACAGGGCTTTTCAGCCCCATAGGGGAGACCCAGTACTTC,CASSPGTGLFSPIGETQYF
NA,TRBJ1-1,NA,TRBV29-1,TGCAGCGTCGTACAGAACACTGAAGCTTTCTTT,CSVVQNTEAFF
NA,TRBJ2-3,TRBD2,TRBV2,TGTGCCAGTACAAGACTAGCGGGACGGGGAGATACGCAGTATTTT,CASTRLAGRGDTQYF
few,TRBJ2-1,TRBD2,TRBV4-3,TGCGCCAGCAGCCAAGCCCCGACTAGCGGGGGGGGCAATGAGCAGTTCTTC,CASSQAPTSGGGNEQFF
NA,TRBJ1-5,NA,TRBV20-1,TGCAGTGCTACGCCGGGATATAGCAATCAGCCCCAGCATTTT,CSATPGYSNQPQHF
NA,TRBJ2-5,NA,TRBV7-2,TGTGCCAGCAGCTTTGGGGGGGCCGGCCCTGAGACCCAGTACTTC,CASSFGGAGPETQYF
NA,TRBJ2-1,NA,TRBV6-4,TGTGCCAGCAGTGACACGTATGACGGGTTGAAGTTCTTC,CASSDTYDGLKFF
NA,TRBJ1-2,NA,TRBV5-1,TGCGCCAGTGGACCCGCTGGGGTCGACGGTGGCTACACCTTC,CASGPAGVDGGYTF
few,TRBJ1-5,TRBD1,TRBV4-2,TGTGCCAGCAGCCTGGGACAGGGTGTGGTTTACGGCAATCAGCCCCAGCATTTT,CASSLGQGVVYGNQPQHF
many,TRBJ1-5,NA,TRBV12-3/TRBV12-4,TGTGCCAGCAGTCTATCCCAAGGTTTGGGGGCAAAGGTGCATTTT,CASSLSQGLGAKVHF
many,TRBJ2-3,NA,TRBV29-1,TGCAGCGTTGTCCCATACCTTAGCACAGATACGCAGTATTTT,CSVVPYLSTDTQYF
many,TRBJ2-7,TRBD2,TRBV14,TGTGCCAGCAGCCACCTCAAGGGAGGGTCCTACGAGCAGTACTTC,CASSHLKGGSYEQYF
many,TRBJ2-3,NA,TRBV10-3,TGTGCCATCAGTGATGCGGGCGGAAGATTAAGCACAGATACGCAGTATTTT,CAISDAGGRLSTDTQYF
NA,TRBJ1-1,TRBD1,TRBV6-2/TRBV6-3,TGTGCCAGCCTCCTCCGAGCAGGGGGGAACACTGAAGCTTTCTTT,CASLLRAGGNTEAFF
NA,TRBJ2-6,NA,TRBV29-1,TGCGGCGTTGGGACTGCTGGGGCCAACGTCCTGACTTTC,CGVGTAGANVLTF
few,TRBJ2-1,NA,TRBV20-1,TGCAGTGCTGGCCCCGTAAGCTCCTACAATGAGCAGTTCTTC,CSAGPVSSYNEQFF
NA,TRBJ2-1,TRBD2,TRBV9,TGTGCCAGCAGCCCCTCCGGGACTAGCGACTACGAGCAGTTCTTC,CASSPSGTSDYEQFF
few,TRBJ2-1,NA,TRBV12-3/TRBV12-4,TGTGCCAGCAGTTTACTGAAGGACTCCTACAATGAGCAGTTCTTC,CASSLLKDSYNEQFF
few,TRBJ1-5,NA,TRBV12-3/TRBV12-4,TGTGCCAGCTCAGGCGGGGCCGGCAATCAGCCCCAGCATTTT,CASSGGAGNQPQHF
NA,TRBJ1-1,NA,TRBV10-3,TGTGCCGCGGGGCGGGACCCGTCGCCACTGGGAGCTTTCTTT,CAAGRDPSPLGAFF
many,TRBJ1-5,NA,TRBV12-3/TRBV12-4,TGTGCCAGCAGTTTATCTGTTAGCAATCAGCCCCAGCATTTT,CASSLSVSNQPQHF
many,TRBJ2-1,NA,TRBV20-1,TGCAGTGCTAGAGATCTAGGGAGCTCCTACAATGAGCAGTTCTTC,CSARDLGSSYNEQFF
NA,TRBJ2-7,TRBD2,TRBV7-2,TGTGCCAGCAGCCCGTCTAGCGGGGACACCTACGAGCAGTACTTC,CASSPSSGDTYEQYF
NA,TRBJ2-5,NA,TRBV12-3/TRBV12-4,TGTGCCAGCAGAATCCTGGGGGAGCCCCAGTACTTC,CASRILGEPQYF